This is a list of T cell receptor beta chains from one sample in a study of blood T cell repertoires in COVID-19. Sequencing used immunoSEQ multiplex PCR; TCRdb keeps in-frame clones, though not all of them. The sample contains 97,000 or so clones, about 81% of which appear only once. The sample was peripheral blood. All receptors derive from a man aged 55 to 70 with acute or convalescent COVID-19. CDR3s include the opening cysteine and the closing phenylalanine or tryptophan. Each record gives: clone size, J gene, CDR3 length, D gene, V gene, CDR3 protein, CDR3 DNA. The D gene is left open where the match is weak. The listing skips clone size in some rows; elsewhere it reads once, few, many or a size class.

clone size: -
J gene: TRBJ1-2
CDR3 length: 15
D gene: -
V gene: TRBV19
CDR3 protein: CASSIPAGRFYGYTF
CDR3 DNA: TGTGCCAGTAGTATCCCCGCGGGACGGTTCTATGGCTACACCTTC

clone size: -
J gene: TRBJ1-1
CDR3 length: 15
D gene: TRBD1
V gene: TRBV6-5
CDR3 protein: CASSPRTGAGDEAFF
CDR3 DNA: TGTGCCAGCAGTCCCCGGACAGGGGCGGGAGATGAAGCTTTCTTT

clone size: -
J gene: TRBJ2-3
CDR3 length: 14
D gene: -
V gene: TRBV9
CDR3 protein: CASSPREFRDTQYF
CDR3 DNA: TGTGCCAGCAGCCCACGGGAGTTTAGGGATACGCAGTATTTT

clone size: -
J gene: TRBJ2-1
CDR3 length: 14
D gene: -
V gene: TRBV19
CDR3 protein: CASSLYGQYNEQFF
CDR3 DNA: TGTGCCAGTAGTCTATATGGGCAGTACAATGAGCAGTTCTTC

clone size: -
J gene: TRBJ2-5
CDR3 length: 14
D gene: -
V gene: TRBV24-1
CDR3 protein: CATSDSTAQETQYF
CDR3 DNA: TGTGCCACCAGTGATTCGACAGCGCAAGAGACCCAGTACTTC

clone size: -
J gene: TRBJ2-5
CDR3 length: 16
D gene: TRBD1
V gene: TRBV19
CDR3 protein: CASSITRGRRLETQYF
CDR3 DNA: TGTGCCAGTAGTATAACCAGGGGGCGAAGGTTAGAGACCCAGTACTTC

clone size: -
J gene: TRBJ2-5
CDR3 length: 18
D gene: TRBD2
V gene: TRBV6-2/TRBV6-3
CDR3 protein: CASSYNIAGGTYQETQYF
CDR3 DNA: TGTGCCAGCAGTTACAATATAGCGGGAGGGACGTACCAAGAGACCCAGTACTTC

clone size: -
J gene: TRBJ2-7
CDR3 length: 15
D gene: -
V gene: TRBV11-2
CDR3 protein: CASSLVAQGTYEQYF
CDR3 DNA: TGTGCCAGCAGCTTAGTCGCACAGGGTACCTACGAGCAGTACTTC

clone size: -
J gene: TRBJ2-3
CDR3 length: 14
D gene: -
V gene: TRBV7-2
CDR3 protein: CASSLAPGTDTQYF
CDR3 DNA: TGTGCCAGCAGCTTAGCCCCAGGCACAGATACGCAGTATTTT

clone size: -
J gene: TRBJ1-1
CDR3 length: 15
D gene: -
V gene: TRBV7-9
CDR3 protein: CASSLGGRSGTEAFF
CDR3 DNA: TGTGCCAGCAGCTTAGGTGGCAGATCGGGCACTGAAGCTTTCTTT

clone size: -
J gene: TRBJ1-1
CDR3 length: 16
D gene: TRBD1
V gene: TRBV19
CDR3 protein: CASSFLLGGAGTEAFF
CDR3 DNA: TGTGCCAGTAGTTTTCTCCTAGGGGGCGCCGGAACTGAAGCTTTCTTT

clone size: -
J gene: TRBJ1-5
CDR3 length: 12
D gene: -
V gene: TRBV12-3/TRBV12-4
CDR3 protein: CASNWGDQPQHF
CDR3 DNA: TGTGCCAGCAATTGGGGCGATCAGCCCCAGCATTTT

clone size: -
J gene: TRBJ2-2
CDR3 length: 14
D gene: -
V gene: TRBV11-2
CDR3 protein: CASSDRINTGELFF
CDR3 DNA: TGTGCCAGCAGCGACAGGATTAACACCGGGGAGCTGTTTTTT

clone size: -
J gene: TRBJ2-4
CDR3 length: 13
D gene: -
V gene: TRBV27
CDR3 protein: CASSLSLGNIQYF
CDR3 DNA: TGTGCCAGCAGTTTATCTCTCGGGAACATTCAGTACTTC

clone size: -
J gene: TRBJ1-1
CDR3 length: 11
D gene: -
V gene: TRBV12-3/TRBV12-4
CDR3 protein: CASRRQIEAFF
CDR3 DNA: TGTGCCAGCAGGAGACAGATAGAAGCTTTCTTT

clone size: -
J gene: TRBJ1-2
CDR3 length: 13
D gene: -
V gene: TRBV7-9
CDR3 protein: CASSLVVGDGYTF
CDR3 DNA: TGTGCCAGCAGCTTAGTAGTAGGGGATGGCTACACCTTC

clone size: -
J gene: TRBJ1-3
CDR3 length: 16
D gene: -
V gene: TRBV7-6
CDR3 protein: CASSTRVNNSGNTIYF
CDR3 DNA: TGTGCCAGCAGCACCAGGGTAAATAACTCTGGAAACACCATATATTTT

clone size: -
J gene: TRBJ2-3
CDR3 length: 15
D gene: -
V gene: TRBV11-3
CDR3 protein: CASSLGPSLEHTQYF
CDR3 DNA: TGTGCCAGCAGCTTGGGTCCCTCTTTGGAGCATACGCAGTATTTT

clone size: -
J gene: TRBJ2-1
CDR3 length: 15
D gene: -
V gene: TRBV29-1
CDR3 protein: CSVEDWGQYNDEQFF
CDR3 DNA: TGCAGCGTTGAAGACTGGGGGCAGTACAATGATGAGCAGTTCTTC

clone size: few
J gene: TRBJ2-3
CDR3 length: 17
D gene: TRBD2
V gene: TRBV4-3
CDR3 protein: CASSQDMLAGGLDTQYF
CDR3 DNA: TGCGCCAGCAGCCAAGATATGCTAGCGGGAGGGTTGGATACGCAGTATTTT

clone size: -
J gene: TRBJ1-5
CDR3 length: 15
D gene: -
V gene: TRBV14
CDR3 protein: CASSPLGPSNQPQHF
CDR3 DNA: TGTGCCAGCAGCCCCTTGGGGCCTAGCAATCAGCCCCAGCATTTT

clone size: -
J gene: TRBJ1-3
CDR3 length: 16
D gene: -
V gene: TRBV11-2
CDR3 protein: CASSPRQFSSGNTIYF
CDR3 DNA: TGTGCCAGCAGCCCTCGACAGTTCTCCTCTGGAAACACCATATATTTT